The clone carrying this T cell receptor beta chain was seen more than once but under ten times. Its target is not known. Study conclusions and caveats: Tumor memory CD4+ T cell TCR gene usage clustered with blood and lymph node memory CD4+ cells and lymph node naive CD4+ cells. Greatest tumor Treg TCR overlap was with tumor naive CD4+ cells.

MiXCR, run by TCRdb on the multiplex PCR reads, gives a single entry per CDR3 protein. Of 1,300 to 1,500 distinct CDR3 sequences listed, 16% are singletons. Naive CD4+ T cells were purified with Tregs depleted by CD25. Sequenced material: naive CD4+ T cells sorted from blood. Subset meaning: naive CD4+ T cells, CD4+CD45RA+CD25-. This receptor was taken from a female donor with breast cancer.

CDR3 residues: CASSLAGTGAYGYTF. DNA for the CDR3: TGTGCCAGCAGTTTGGCCGGGACAGGGGCCTATGGCTACACCTTC. The chain recombines TRBV12-3 or TRBV12-4 with TRBJ1-2, with TRBD1 matching 10 bases. The junction had 5 bases not matched to a gene; V was cut back by 3 bases and J by 4 bases. The CDR3 spans 15 residues.